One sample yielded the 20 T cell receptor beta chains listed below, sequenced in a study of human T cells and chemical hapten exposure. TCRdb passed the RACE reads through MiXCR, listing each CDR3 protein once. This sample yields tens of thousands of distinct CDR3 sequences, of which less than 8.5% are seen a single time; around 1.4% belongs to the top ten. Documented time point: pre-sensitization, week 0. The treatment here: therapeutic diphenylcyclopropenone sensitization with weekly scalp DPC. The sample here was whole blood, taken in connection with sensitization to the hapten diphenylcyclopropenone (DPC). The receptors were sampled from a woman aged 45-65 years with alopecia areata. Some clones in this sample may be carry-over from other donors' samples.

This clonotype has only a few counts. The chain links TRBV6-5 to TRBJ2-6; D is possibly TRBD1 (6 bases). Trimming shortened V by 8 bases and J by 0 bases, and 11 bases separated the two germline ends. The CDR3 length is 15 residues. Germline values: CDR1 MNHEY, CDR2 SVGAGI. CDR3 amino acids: CASRTAASGANVLTF. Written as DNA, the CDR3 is TGTGCCAGCCGGACAGCCGCCTCTGGGGCCAACGTCCTGACTTTC.

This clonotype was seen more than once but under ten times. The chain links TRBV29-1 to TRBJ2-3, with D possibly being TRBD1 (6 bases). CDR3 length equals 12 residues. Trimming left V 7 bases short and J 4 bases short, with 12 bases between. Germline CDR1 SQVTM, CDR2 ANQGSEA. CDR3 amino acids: CSAQQGSDTQYF. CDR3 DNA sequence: TGCAGCGCCCAACAGGGTTCAGATACGCAGTATTTT.

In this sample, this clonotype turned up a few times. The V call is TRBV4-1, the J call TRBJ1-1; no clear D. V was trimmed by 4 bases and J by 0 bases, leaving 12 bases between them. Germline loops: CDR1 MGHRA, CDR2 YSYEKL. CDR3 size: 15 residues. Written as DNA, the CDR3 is TGCGCCAGCAGCCTCACCGTACAGATGAACACTGAAGCTTTCTTT. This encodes CASSLTVQMNTEAFF.

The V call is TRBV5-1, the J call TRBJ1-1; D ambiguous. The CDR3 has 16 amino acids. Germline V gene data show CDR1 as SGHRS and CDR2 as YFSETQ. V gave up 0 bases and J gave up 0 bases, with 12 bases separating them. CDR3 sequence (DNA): TGCGCCAGCAGCTTGGCCGGCGTAGTTATGAACACTGAAGCTTTCTTT. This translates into CASSLAGVVMNTEAFF. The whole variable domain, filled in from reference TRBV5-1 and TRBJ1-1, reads KAGVTQTPRYLIKTRGQQVTLSCSPISGHRSVSWYQQTPGQGLQFLFEYFSETQRNKGNFPGRFSGRQFSNSRSEMNVSTLELGDSALYLCASSLAGVVMNTEAFFGQGTRLTVV.

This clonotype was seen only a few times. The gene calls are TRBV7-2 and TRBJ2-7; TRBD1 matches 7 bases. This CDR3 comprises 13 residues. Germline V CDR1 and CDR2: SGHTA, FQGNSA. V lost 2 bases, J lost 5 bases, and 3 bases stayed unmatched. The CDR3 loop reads CASSLNRGHEQYF. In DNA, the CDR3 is TGTGCCAGCAGCTTAAACAGGGGCCACGAGCAGTACTTC.

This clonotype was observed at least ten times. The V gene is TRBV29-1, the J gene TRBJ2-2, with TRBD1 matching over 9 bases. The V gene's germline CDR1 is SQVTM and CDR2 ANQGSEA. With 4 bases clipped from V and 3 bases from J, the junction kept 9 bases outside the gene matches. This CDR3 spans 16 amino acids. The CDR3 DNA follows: TGCAGCGTTGGAGTCTCACAGGGGGCCTACACCGGGGAGCTGTTTTTT. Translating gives CSVGVSQGAYTGELFF.

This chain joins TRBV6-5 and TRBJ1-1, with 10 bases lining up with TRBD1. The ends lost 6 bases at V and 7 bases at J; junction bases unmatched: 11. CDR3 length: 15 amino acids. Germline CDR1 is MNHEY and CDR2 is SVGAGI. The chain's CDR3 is CASRQPGQGRDEAFF. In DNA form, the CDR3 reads TGTGCCAGCAGACAACCGGGACAGGGGAGAGATGAAGCTTTCTTT.

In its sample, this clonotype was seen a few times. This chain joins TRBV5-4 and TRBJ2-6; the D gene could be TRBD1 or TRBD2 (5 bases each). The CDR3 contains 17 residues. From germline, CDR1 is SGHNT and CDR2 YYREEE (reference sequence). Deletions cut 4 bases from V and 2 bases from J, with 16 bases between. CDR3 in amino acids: CASSPSDRGTGANVLTF. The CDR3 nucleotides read TGTGCCAGCAGCCCGTCTGACCGGGGCACTGGGGCCAACGTCCTGACTTTC.

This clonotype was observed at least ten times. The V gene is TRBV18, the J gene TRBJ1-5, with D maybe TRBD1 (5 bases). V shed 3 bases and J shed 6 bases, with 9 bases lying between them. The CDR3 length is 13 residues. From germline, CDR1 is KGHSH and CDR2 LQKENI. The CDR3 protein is CASSPGLGQPQHF. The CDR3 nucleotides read TGTGCCAGCTCACCGGGGCTGGGTCAGCCCCAGCATTTT.

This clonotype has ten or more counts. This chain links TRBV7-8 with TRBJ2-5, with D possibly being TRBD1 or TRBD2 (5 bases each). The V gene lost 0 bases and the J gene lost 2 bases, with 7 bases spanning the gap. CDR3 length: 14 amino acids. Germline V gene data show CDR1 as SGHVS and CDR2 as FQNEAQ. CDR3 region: CASSLAGPQETQYF. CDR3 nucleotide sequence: TGTGCCAGCAGCTTAGCGGGACCGCAAGAGACCCAGTACTTC.

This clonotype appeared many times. CDR3 residues: CSARDKLAGGETQYF. Here the CDR3 DNA reads TGCAGTGCTAGAGATAAGCTAGCCGGGGGAGAGACCCAGTACTTC. J is TRBJ2-5 and V is TRBV20-1; the D gene is possibly TRBD2 (6 bases). This CDR3 has 15 amino acids. Between the trimmed V and J ends, which lost 0 bases and 4 bases, there was a span of 15 bases. CDR1 and CDR2 from the germline V gene are DFQATT and SNEGSKA (reference sequence).

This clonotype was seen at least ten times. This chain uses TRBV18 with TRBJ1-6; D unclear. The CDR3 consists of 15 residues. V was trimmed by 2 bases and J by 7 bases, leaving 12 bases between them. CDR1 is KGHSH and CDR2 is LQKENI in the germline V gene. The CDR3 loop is CASSPAAPGNSPLHF. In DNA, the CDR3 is TGTGCCAGCTCACCAGCCGCGCCTGGAAATTCACCCCTCCACTTT.

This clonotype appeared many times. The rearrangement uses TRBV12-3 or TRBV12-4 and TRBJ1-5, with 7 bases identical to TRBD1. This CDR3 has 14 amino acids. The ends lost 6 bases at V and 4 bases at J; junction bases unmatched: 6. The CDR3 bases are TGTGCCAGCAGCCCGGGACAGCGAAATCAGCCCCAGCATTTT. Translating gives CASSPGQRNQPQHF.

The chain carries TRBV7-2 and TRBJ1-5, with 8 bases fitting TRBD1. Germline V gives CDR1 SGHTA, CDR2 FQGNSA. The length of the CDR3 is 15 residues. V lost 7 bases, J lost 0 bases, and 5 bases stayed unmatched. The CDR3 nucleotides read TGTGCCAGCACCACAGGGGGAAATAGCAATCAGCCCCAGCATTTT. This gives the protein CASTTGGNSNQPQHF.

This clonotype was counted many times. The CDR3 here is CSARVGSTNEKLFF. The CDR3 DNA sequence: TGCAGTGCTAGAGTCGGGTCAACTAATGAAAAACTGTTTTTT. This rearrangement joins TRBV20-1 to TRBJ1-4, with D uncertain. V dropped 1 base and J dropped 0 bases, with 6 bases sitting between them. The CDR3 totals 14 residues. CDR1 and CDR2 (germline): DFQATT, SNEGSKA (reference sequence).

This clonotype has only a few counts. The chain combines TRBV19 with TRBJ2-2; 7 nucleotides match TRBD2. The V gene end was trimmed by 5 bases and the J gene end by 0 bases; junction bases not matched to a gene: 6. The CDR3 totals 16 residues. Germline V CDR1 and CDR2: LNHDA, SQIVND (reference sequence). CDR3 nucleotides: TGTGCCAGTAGTTCCCTTCTAGCGGCGAACACCGGGGAGCTGTTTTTT. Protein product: CASSSLLAANTGELFF.

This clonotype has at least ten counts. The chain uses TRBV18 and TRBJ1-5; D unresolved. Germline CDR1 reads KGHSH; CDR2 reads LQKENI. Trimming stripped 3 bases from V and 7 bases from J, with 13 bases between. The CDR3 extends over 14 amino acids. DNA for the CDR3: TGTGCCAGCTCACCTGCGTCGAGGGAACAGCCCCAGCATTTT. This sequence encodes CASSPASREQPQHF.

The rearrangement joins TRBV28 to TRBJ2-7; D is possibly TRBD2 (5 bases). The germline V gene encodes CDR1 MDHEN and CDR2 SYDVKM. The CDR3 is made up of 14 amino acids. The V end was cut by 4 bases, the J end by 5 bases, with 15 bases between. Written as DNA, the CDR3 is TGTGCCAGCAGTTCCCTCCCCGGGGTAAACGAGCAGTACTTC. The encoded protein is CASSSLPGVNEQYF.

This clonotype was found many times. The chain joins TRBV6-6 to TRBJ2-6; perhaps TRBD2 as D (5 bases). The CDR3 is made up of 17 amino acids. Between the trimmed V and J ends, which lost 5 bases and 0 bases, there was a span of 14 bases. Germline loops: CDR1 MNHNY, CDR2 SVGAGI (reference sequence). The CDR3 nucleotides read TGTGCCAGCAGTCCAGGACTCGTAAGCTCTGGGGCCAACGTCCTGACTTTC. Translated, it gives CASSPGLVSSGANVLTF.

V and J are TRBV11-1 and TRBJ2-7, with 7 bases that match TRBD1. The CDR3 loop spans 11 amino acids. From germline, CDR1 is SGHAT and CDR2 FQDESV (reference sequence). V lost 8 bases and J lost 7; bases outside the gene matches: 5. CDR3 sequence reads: CASGQDGEQYF. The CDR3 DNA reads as TGTGCCAGCGGACAGGACGGGGAGCAGTACTTC. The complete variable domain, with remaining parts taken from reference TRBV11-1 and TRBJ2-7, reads EAEVAQSPRYKITEKSQAVAFWCDPISGHATLYWYRQILGQGPELLVQFQDESVVDDSQLPKDRFSAERLKGVDSTLKIQPAELGDSAMYLCASGQDGEQYFGPGTRLTVT.